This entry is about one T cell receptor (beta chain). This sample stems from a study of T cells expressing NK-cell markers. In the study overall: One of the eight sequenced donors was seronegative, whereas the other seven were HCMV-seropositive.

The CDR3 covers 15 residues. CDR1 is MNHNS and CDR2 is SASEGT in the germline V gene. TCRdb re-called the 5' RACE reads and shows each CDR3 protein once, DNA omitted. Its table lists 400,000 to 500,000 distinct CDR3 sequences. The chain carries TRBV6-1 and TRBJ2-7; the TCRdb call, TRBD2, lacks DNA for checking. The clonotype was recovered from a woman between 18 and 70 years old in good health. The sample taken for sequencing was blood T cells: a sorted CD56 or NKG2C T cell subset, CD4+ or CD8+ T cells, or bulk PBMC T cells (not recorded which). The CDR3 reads CASRIASGSSYEQYF.